This T cell receptor beta chain was sequenced for a study of breast tumors, draining lymph nodes, adjacent tissues (dated by TCRdb to 2016 to 2017). Broadly, across the study: TCR beta repertoires were compared across tumor, adjacent nontumor tissue and axillary lymph nodes obtained from breast cancer patients. In human breast cancer, the study set out to assess how tumor, surrounding tissue and draining lymph node repertoires relate to one another and whether T cells might be exchanged between them.

Paper-wide results and their limitations: Tumors showed preferential V and J gene usage, and their T-cell repertoire diversity fell below that of lymph nodes yet above that of nontumor tissue. The data were considered consistent with most tumor T cells being derived from the lymph node and subsequently expanding within tumor tissue. Tumor and nontumor tissue repertoires were significantly more similar in luminal-like than in basal-like breast cancer. The conclusion that tumor T cells originate in lymph nodes was framed as consistent with a hypothesis rather than directly demonstrated.

CDR1 SQVTM and CDR2 ANQGSEA were looked up in the germline V gene. The CDR3 measures 13 amino acids from cysteine to phenylalanine. This entry keeps only the CDR3 DNA: 39 bases, framed from base 1. The junction carries 19 bases between V and J, which are trimmed by 8 bases and 6 bases respectively. Lymph node samples came from the axillary draining lymph nodes of breast cancer patients. Reads for this sample came from an Illumina HiSeq 2000. Multiplex PCR amplification was used to build the TCR beta chain libraries. High-throughput sequencing was used to analyze the amplified TCR beta chain products. In TCRdb, the public reads were trimmed at Q25 with fastp and aligned with MiXCR, with productive beta chains retained. A single entry per CDR3 protein holds the most common genes and DNA from its merged rows. The sample table records around 230,000 distinct CDR3 sequences; less than 40% of these occur just once. Approximately 3.5% of the sample is taken by the ten largest.

Concerning this clonotype itself: No antigen is known for it. There are no base qualities to consult, and no much larger clone falls within one base.

The receptor chain draws on TRBV29-1 and TRBJ1-2, and perhaps TRBD1 as D gene, on 6 matching bases. This clonotype was obtained from a female donor with breast cancer. Some clones in this sample may be carry-over from other donors' samples. Sequencing was performed on axillary lymph node tissue. The DNA sequence is given as TGCAGCCAAGGGGGACCCCTTGGGGATGGCTACACCTTC. It codes for CSQGGPLGDGYTF. When the CDR3 is completed using the reference TRBV29-1 and TRBJ1-2 genes on either side, the full variable domain is SAVISQKPSRDICQRGTSLTIQCQVDSQVTMMFWYRQQPGQSLTLIATANQGSEATYESGFVIDKFPISRPNLTFSTLTVSNMSPEDSSIYLCSQGGPLGDGYTFGSGTRLTVV.